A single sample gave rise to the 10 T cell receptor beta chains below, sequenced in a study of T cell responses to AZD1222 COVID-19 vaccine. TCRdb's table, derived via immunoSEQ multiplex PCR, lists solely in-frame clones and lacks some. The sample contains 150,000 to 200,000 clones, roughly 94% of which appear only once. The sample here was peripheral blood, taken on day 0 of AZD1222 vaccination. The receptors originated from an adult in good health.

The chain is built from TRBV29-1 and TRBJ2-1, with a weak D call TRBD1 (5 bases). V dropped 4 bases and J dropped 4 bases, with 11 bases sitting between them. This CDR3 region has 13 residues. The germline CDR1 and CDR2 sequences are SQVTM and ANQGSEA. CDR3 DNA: TGCAGCGTTGGAATCAGGGTTTACAATGAGCAGTTCTTC. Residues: CSVGIRVYNEQFF.

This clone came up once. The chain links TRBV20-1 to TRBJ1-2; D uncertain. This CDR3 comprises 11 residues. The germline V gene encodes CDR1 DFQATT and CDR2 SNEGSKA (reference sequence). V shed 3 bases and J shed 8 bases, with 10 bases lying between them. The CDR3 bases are TGCAGTGCTAGCGTGAGATCCGGCTACACCTTC. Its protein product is CSASVRSGYTF.

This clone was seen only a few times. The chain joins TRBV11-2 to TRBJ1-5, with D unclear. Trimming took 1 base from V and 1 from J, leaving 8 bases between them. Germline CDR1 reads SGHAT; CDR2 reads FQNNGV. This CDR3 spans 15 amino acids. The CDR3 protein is CASSLAGLSNQPQHF. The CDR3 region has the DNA TGTGCCAGCAGCTTAGCCGGCCTCAGCAATCAGCCCCAGCATTTT.

The CDR3 here is CASHRAQETQYF. Here the CDR3 DNA reads TGTGCCAGTCACAGGGCCCAAGAGACCCAGTACTTC. The J gene is TRBJ2-5, the V gene TRBV18, with D perhaps TRBD1 (6 bases). The V gene lost 9 bases and the J gene lost 1 base, with 9 bases spanning the gap. Germline V CDR1 and CDR2: KGHSH, LQKENI. This CDR3 has 12 amino acids.

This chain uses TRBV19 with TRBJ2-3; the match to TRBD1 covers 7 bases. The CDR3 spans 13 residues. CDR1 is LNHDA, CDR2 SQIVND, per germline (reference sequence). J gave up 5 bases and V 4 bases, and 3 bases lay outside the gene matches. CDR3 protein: CASSTQGRDTQYF. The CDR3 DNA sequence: TGTGCCAGTAGTACACAGGGGAGAGATACGCAGTATTTT. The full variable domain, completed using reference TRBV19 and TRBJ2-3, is DGGITQSPKYLFRKEGQNVTLSCEQNLNHDAMYWYRQDPGQGLRLIYYSQIVNDFQKGDIAEGYSVSREKKESFPLTVTSAQKNPTAFYLCASSTQGRDTQYFGPGTRLTVL.

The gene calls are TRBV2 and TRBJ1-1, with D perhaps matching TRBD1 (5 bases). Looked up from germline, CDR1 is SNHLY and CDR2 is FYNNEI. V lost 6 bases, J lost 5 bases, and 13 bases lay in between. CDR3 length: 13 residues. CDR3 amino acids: CASSARGVTEAFF. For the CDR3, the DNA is TGTGCCAGCAGCGCTAGAGGGGTTACTGAAGCTTTCTTT.

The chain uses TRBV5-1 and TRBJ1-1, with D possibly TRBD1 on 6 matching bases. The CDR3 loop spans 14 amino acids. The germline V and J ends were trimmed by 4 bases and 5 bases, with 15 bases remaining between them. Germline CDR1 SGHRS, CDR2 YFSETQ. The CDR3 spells CASSPPQGRTEAFF. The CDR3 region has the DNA TGCGCCAGCAGCCCACCGCAGGGGAGGACTGAAGCTTTCTTT. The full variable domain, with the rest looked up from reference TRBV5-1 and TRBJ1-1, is KAGVTQTPRYLIKTRGQQVTLSCSPISGHRSVSWYQQTPGQGLQFLFEYFSETQRNKGNFPGRFSGRQFSNSRSEMNVSTLELGDSALYLCASSPPQGRTEAFFGQGTRLTVV.

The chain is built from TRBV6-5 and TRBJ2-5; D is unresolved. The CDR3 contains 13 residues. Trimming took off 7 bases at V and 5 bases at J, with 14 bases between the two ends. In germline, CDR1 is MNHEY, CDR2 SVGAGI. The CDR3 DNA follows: TGTGCCAGCATGAGGACCCGTTGGGAGACCCAGTACTTC. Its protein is CASMRTRWETQYF.

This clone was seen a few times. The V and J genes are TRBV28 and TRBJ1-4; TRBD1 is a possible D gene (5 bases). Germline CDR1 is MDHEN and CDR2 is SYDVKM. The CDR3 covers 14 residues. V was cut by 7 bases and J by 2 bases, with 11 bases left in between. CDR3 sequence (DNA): TGTGCCAGCACCCTGGGGGGTACTAATGAAAAACTGTTTTTT. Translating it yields CASTLGGTNEKLFF.

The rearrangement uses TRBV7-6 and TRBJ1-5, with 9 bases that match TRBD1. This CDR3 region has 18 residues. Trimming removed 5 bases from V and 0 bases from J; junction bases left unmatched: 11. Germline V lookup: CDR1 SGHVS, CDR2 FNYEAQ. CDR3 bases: TGTGCCAGCAGCCCCGGGACAGGGAGCCCTTATAGCAATCAGCCCCAGCATTTT. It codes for CASSPGTGSPYSNQPQHF.